This T cell receptor (beta chain) was identified in a study of PD-L1 blockade in urothelial cancer. Study information: Every 3 weeks, patients received intravenous atezolizumab 1,200 mg, beginning 2014. At 6 weeks and at 3 weeks (second dose) after treatment start, blood was analyzed.

Spiked synthetic TCR analogs estimated absolute template abundance per PCR. The data were produced by immunoSEQ multiplex PCR, yet TCRdb's version contains in-frame clones alone and is incomplete. Of about 74,000 clones in the sample, around 84% were seen once. The V end lost 5 bases, the J end lost 11 bases, and 13 bases lay between the germline ends. The germline V gene encodes CDR1 DFQATT and CDR2 SNEGSKA (reference sequence). The CDR3 length is 10 residues. The clonotype comes from an older man with urothelial cancer. The sequences come from PBMCs, collected around atezolizumab (anti-PD-L1) treatment. The rearrangement links TRBV20-1 to TRBJ2-7; a weak D match, TRBD1 (6 bases). In DNA, the CDR3 is TGCAGTGCTCACCGGGACACCGAGTACTTC. Encoded protein: CSAHRDTEYF.